The present TCR beta chain was sequenced within a study of cytomegalovirus exposure and HLA in healthy donors. Study-level background: About 84% of 398 genotyped donors fell in the Caucasian-associated ancestry cluster.

V shed 6 bases and J 6 bases; nucleotides not matched to a gene: 6. The CDR3 length is 14 residues. CDR1 is MDHEN and CDR2 is SYDVKM in the germline V gene. The PCR had 60 Vbeta and 13 Jbeta primers. Using immunoSEQ multiplex PCR, the repertoire was profiled, and TCRdb retains in-frame clones only, with some absent. The sample records roughly 110,000 clones, 60% to 85% being singletons. The receptor comes from a male donor in good health and CMV-seropositive. Input material: PBMCs. The chain has TRBV28 and TRBJ1-5; 9 nucleotides agree with TRBD1. CDR3 bases: TGTGCCAGCAGGATCAGGGACAGGGTTCAGCCCCAGCATTTT. The encoded protein is CASRIRDRVQPQHF.